This TCR beta chain derives from a study of cytomegalovirus exposure and HLA in healthy donors. The V gene lost 10 bases and the J gene lost 6 bases, with 18 bases spanning the gap. The CDR3 contains 14 residues. Germline CDR1 reads MNHEY; CDR2 reads SVGAGI. It was with 60 Vbeta and 13 Jbeta primers that the PCR ran. Sequencing was performed with immunoSEQ multiplex PCR; in TCRdb, only in-frame clones are kept and a portion is missing. The sample has 100,000 to 150,000 clones, about 80% seen once; the top ten hold 2.7%. Material: PBMCs. This clonotype was sampled from a boy under 10 years old in good health and CMV-seronegative. The chain uses TRBV6-5 and TRBJ1-4, with TRBD1 as a possible D gene (6 bases). CDR3: CATRVDSADEKLFF. As DNA, the CDR3 is TGTGCCACCCGGGTGGACAGCGCCGATGAAAAACTGTTTTTT.